The 8 T cell receptor beta chains below come from one sample, sequenced in a study of T-cell reconstitution after alpha-beta-depleted transplantation in children. A TCRbeta library incorporating unique molecular identifiers was prepared. In TCRdb, the PCR reads were re-called with MiXCR into one record per CDR3 protein. The sample has around 700,000 distinct CDR3 sequences, about 12% seen once. This sample comprised PBMCs, obtained before TCRalphabeta/CD19-depleted stem cell transplant. These receptors all come from a girl aged 2 to 10 with congenital amegakaryocytic thrombocytopenia, due to receive a stem cell transplant.

This clonotype was detected ten times or more. The chain links TRBV15 to TRBJ2-1; a possible D gene is TRBD2 (6 bases). CDR1 and CDR2 (germline): LNHNV, YYDKDF (reference sequence). V was clipped by 8 bases and J by 2 bases, with 13 bases between them. The CDR3 loop spans 14 amino acids. The CDR3 sequence: CATSSWGAYNEQFF. CDR3 coding DNA: TGTGCCACCTCGTCCTGGGGGGCCTACAATGAGCAGTTCTTC.

This clonotype came up a few times. CDR3 bases: TGTGCCAGTAGTATGTCCGCCGGCACCGGGGAGCTGTTTTTT. It is translated as CASSMSAGTGELFF. The chain is built from TRBV19 and TRBJ2-2; no reliable D call. Germline V gene data show CDR1 as LNHDA and CDR2 as SQIVND (reference sequence). This CDR3 spans 14 amino acids. Trimming removed 3 bases from V and 4 bases from J, with 9 bases in between.

This clonotype was counted only a few times. This chain connects TRBV5-1 to TRBJ2-5; D is uncertain. V lost 0 bases and J lost 3, with 12 bases in between. The CDR3 spans 15 residues. Germline V gene sequence: CDR1 SGHRS, CDR2 YFSETQ. CDR3 sequence (DNA): TGCGCCAGCAGCTTGGGAGTCGGGCCCGAAGAGACCCAGTACTTC. This encodes CASSLGVGPEETQYF.

The chain uses TRBV6-5 and TRBJ1-5, with TRBD1 as a possible D gene (5 bases). The V end was cut by 5 bases, the J end by 0 bases, with 11 bases between. The germline CDR1 and CDR2 sequences are MNHEY and SVGAGI. The CDR3 is 15 amino acids. Here the CDR3 DNA reads TGTGCCAGCAGTCCAGGGAGATATAGCAATCAGCCCCAGCATTTT. Translation gives CASSPGRYSNQPQHF.

This chain uses TRBV10-3 with TRBJ2-3; TRBD1 is a possible D gene (6 bases). The V end lost 6 bases, the J end lost 0 bases, and 19 bases lay between the germline ends. Germline V gene data show CDR1 as ENHRY and CDR2 as SYGVKD. This CDR3 has 17 amino acids. The CDR3 loop is CAISLGATMTSTDTQYF. The CDR3 DNA is TGTGCCATCAGCCTGGGGGCCACGATGACTAGCACAGATACGCAGTATTTT.

The chain links TRBV7-8 to TRBJ1-2; tentatively, D is TRBD1 (5 bases). Germline CDR1 reads SGHVS; CDR2 reads FQNEAQ. V shed 5 bases and J shed 4 bases, with 8 bases lying between them. CDR3 length equals 12 residues. The CDR3 reads CASSQGVYGYTF. In nucleotides, the CDR3 is TGTGCCAGCAGCCAGGGCGTCTATGGCTACACCTTC.

The table lists this clonotype with many counts. CDR3 coding DNA: TGTGCCAGCAGCAAAAAGTTAAGGGGCAGGGCAGAGGAGACCCAGTACTTC. This gives the protein CASSKKLRGRAEETQYF. The chain joins TRBV6-1 to TRBJ2-5, with D possibly matching TRBD1 (5 bases). This CDR3 has 17 amino acids. Trimming pared 6 bases from V and 5 bases from J, leaving 25 bases between. Germline assignment: CDR1 MNHNS and CDR2 SASEGT.

Concerning this clonotype itself: A much larger clone differs by one base, so this may be a read error. The chain uses TRBV7-9 and TRBJ2-7; tentative D call: TRBD2 (6 bases). This CDR3 region has 14 residues. CDR1 and CDR2 from the germline V gene are SEHNR and FQNEAQ (reference sequence). CDR3 nucleotide sequence: TGTGCCAGCAGCGTGGGACTTAGCTCCTACGTGCAGTACTTC. Amino acids: CASSVGLSSYVQYF.